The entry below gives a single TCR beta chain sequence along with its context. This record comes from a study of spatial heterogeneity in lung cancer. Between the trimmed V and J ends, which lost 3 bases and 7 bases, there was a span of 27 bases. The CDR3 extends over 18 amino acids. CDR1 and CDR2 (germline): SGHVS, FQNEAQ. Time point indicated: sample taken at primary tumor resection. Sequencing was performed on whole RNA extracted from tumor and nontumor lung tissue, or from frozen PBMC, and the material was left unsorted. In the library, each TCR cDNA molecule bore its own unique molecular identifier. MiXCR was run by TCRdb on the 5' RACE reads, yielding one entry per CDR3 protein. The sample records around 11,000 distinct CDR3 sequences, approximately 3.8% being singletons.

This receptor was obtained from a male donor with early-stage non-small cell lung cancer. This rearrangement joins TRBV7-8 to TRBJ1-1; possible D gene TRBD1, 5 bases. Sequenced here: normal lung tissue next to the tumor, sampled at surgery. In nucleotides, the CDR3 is TGTGCCAGCAGCTTGATGAAGGGACCAGCAAACCTACTAAGTGAAGCTTTCTTT. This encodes CASSLMKGPANLLSEAFF.